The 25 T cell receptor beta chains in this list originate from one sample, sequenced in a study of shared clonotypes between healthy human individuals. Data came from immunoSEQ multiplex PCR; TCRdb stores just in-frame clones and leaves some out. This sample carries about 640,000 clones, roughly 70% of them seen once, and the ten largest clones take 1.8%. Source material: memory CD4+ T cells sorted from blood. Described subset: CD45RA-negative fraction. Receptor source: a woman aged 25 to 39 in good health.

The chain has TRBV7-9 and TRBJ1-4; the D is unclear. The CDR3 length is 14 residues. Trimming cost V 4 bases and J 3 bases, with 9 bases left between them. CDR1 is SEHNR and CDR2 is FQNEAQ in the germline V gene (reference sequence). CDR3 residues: CASSSPGANEKLFF. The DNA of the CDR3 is TGTGCCAGCAGCTCCCCGGGAGCTAATGAAAAACTGTTTTTT.

CDR3 bases: TGTGCCAGCAGCAAGACAGGGGGCGGCACAGATACGCAGTATTTT. This translates into CASSKTGGGTDTQYF. The chain combines TRBV9 with TRBJ2-3; 10 bases are a match to TRBD1. V was clipped by 4 bases and J by 1 base; unmatched bases: 3. Germline V CDR1 and CDR2: SGDLS, YYNGEE. The CDR3 runs 15 residues. Filled out from reference TRBV9 and TRBJ2-3, the complete variable domain reads DSGVTQTPKHLITATGQRVTLRCSPRSGDLSVYWYQQSLDQGLQFLIQYYNGEERAKGNILERFSAQQFPDLHSELNLSSLELGDSALYFCASSKTGGGTDTQYFGPGTRLTVL.

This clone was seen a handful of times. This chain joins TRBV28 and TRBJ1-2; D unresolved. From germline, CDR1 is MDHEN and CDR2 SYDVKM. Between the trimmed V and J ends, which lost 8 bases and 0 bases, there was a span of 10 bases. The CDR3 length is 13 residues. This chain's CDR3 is CASSGGANYGYTF. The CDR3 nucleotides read TGTGCCAGCTCCGGTGGGGCTAACTATGGCTACACCTTC.

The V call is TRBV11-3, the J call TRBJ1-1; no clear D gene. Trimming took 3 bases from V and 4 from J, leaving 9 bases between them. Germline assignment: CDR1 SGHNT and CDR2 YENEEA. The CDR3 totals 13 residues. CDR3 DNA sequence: TGTGCCAGCAGCTTCGCTGCGAGCACTGAAGCTTTCTTT. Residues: CASSFAASTEAFF. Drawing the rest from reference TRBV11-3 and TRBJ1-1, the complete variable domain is EAGVVQSPRYKIIEKKQPVAFWCNPISGHNTLYWYLQNLGQGPELLIRYENEEAVDDSQLPKDRFSAERLKGVDSTLKIQPAELGDSAVYLCASSFAASTEAFFGQGTRLTVV.

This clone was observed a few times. The CDR3 region is CASSRRMEGAGELFF. The DNA for the CDR3 is TGTGCCAGCAGTCGCCGCATGGAAGGCGCCGGGGAGCTGTTTTTT. This chain links TRBV2 with TRBJ2-2; D not certain. V was cut by 5 bases and J by 6 bases, with 16 bases left in between. The CDR3 covers 15 residues. The germline gives CDR1 SNHLY, CDR2 FYNNEI.

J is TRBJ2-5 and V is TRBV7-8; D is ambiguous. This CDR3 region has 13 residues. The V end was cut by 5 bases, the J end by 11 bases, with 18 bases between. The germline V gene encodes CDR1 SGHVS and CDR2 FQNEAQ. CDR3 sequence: CASSRRLSAEQYF. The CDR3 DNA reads TGTGCCAGCAGCCGTCGACTGAGTGCGGAGCAGTACTTC.

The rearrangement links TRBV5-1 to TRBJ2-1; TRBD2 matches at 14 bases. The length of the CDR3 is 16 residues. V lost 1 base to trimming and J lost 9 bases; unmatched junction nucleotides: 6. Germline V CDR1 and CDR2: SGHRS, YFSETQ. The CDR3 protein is CASSLPGTSGSSEQFF. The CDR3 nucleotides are TGCGCCAGCAGCTTGCCTGGGACTAGCGGGAGTTCTGAGCAGTTCTTC.

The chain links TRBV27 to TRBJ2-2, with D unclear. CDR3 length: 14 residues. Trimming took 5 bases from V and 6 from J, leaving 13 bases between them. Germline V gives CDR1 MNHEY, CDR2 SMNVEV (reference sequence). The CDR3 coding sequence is TGTGCCAGCAGTCTACCCCGGGTCCCCGGGGAGCTGTTTTTT. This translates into CASSLPRVPGELFF.

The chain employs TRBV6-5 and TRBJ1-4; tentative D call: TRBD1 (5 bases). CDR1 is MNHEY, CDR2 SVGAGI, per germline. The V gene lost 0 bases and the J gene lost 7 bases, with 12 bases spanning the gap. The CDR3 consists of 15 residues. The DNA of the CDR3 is TGTGCCAGCAGTTACTCCCAGGGTCCGATTGAAAAACTGTTTTTT. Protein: CASSYSQGPIEKLFF.

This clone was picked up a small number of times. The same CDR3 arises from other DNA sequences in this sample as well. CDR3 coding DNA: TGCGCCAGCAGCTTGGAAGGGGCTGGCAATCAGCCCCAGCATTTT. This sequence encodes CASSLEGAGNQPQHF. The chain combines TRBV5-1 with TRBJ1-5; perhaps TRBD1 as D (5 bases). There are 15 residues in the CDR3. CDR1 is SGHRS and CDR2 is YFSETQ in the germline V gene. V was trimmed by 0 bases and J by 2 bases, leaving 9 bases between them.

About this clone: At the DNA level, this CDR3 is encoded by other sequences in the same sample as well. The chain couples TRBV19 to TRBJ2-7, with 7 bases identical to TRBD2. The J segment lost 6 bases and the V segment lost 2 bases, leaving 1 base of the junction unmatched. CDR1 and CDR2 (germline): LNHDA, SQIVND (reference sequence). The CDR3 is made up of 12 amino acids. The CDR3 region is CASSISGGEQYF. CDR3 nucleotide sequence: TGTGCCAGTAGTATATCGGGGGGCGAGCAGTACTTC.

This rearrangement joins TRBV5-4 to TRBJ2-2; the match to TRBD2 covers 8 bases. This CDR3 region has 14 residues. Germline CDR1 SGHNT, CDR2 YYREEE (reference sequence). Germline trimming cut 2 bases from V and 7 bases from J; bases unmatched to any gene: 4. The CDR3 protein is CASSFSGTGGELFF. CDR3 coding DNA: TGTGCCAGCAGCTTTAGCGGGACTGGCGGGGAGCTGTTTTTT.

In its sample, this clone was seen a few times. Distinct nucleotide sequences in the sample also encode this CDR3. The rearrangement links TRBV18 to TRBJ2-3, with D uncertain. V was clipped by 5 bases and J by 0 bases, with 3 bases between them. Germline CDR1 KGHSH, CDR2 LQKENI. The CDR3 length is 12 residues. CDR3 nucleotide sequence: TGTGCCAGCTCATTTAGCACAGATACGCAGTATTTT. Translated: CASSFSTDTQYF.

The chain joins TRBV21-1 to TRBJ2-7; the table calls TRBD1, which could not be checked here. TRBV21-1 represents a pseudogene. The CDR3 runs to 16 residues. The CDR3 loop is CASSKLRAGAPYEQYF. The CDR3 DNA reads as TGTGCCAGCAGCAAATTGAGGGCAGGGGCTCCCTACGAGCAGTACTTC.

The CDR3 DNA is TGTGCCAGCAGCGCGGGACTAGCCCCCTACGAGCAGTACTTC. Translating gives CASSAGLAPYEQYF. V and J are TRBV5-4 and TRBJ2-7, with 9 bases fitting TRBD2. The length of the CDR3 is 14 residues. With 4 bases clipped from V and 2 bases from J, the junction kept 4 bases outside the gene matches. The germline V gene encodes CDR1 SGHNT and CDR2 YYREEE (reference sequence).

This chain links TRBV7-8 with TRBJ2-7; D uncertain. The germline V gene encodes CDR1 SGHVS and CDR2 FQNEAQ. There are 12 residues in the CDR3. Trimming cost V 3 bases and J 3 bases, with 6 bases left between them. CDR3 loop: CASSFDRYEQYF. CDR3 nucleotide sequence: TGTGCCAGCAGCTTTGACCGCTACGAGCAGTACTTC.

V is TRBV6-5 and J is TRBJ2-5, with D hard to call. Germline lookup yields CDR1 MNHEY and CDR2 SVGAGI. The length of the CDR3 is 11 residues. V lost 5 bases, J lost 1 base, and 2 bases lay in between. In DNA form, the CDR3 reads TGTGCCAGCAGTGCCCAAGAGACCCAGTACTTC. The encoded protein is CASSAQETQYF.

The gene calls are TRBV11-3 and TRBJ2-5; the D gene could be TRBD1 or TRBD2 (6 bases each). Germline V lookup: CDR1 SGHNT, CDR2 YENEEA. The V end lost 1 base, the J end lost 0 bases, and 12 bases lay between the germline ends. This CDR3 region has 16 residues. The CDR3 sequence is CASSLGAGGHQETQYF. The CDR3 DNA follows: TGTGCCAGCAGCTTAGGGGCCGGGGGCCACCAAGAGACCCAGTACTTC.

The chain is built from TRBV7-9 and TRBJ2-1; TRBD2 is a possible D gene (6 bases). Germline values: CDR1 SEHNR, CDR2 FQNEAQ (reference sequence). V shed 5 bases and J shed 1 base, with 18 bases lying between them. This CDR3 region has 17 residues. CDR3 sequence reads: CASSRRSSVISYNEQFF. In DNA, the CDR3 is TGTGCCAGCAGCAGACGCTCTAGCGTTATATCCTACAATGAGCAGTTCTTC.

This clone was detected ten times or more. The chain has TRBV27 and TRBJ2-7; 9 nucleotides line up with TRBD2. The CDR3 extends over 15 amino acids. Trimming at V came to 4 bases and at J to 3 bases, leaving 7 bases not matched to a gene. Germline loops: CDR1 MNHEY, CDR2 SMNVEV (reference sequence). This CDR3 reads CASSSFAGGGYEQYF. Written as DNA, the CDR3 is TGTGCCAGCAGTTCGTTTGCGGGAGGGGGCTACGAGCAGTACTTC.

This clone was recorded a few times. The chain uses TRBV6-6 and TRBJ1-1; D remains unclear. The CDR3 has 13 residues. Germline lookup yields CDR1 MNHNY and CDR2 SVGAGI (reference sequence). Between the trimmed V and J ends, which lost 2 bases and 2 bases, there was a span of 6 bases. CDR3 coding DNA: TGTGCCAGCAGTTACAACACCAACACTGAAGCTTTCTTT. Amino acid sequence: CASSYNTNTEAFF.

In DNA, the CDR3 is TGTGCCAGCAGTATCAGGGTTCCCACGACTAATGAAAAACTGTTTTTT. Translating it yields CASSIRVPTTNEKLFF. This chain links TRBV28 with TRBJ1-4; TRBD1 is a possible D gene (5 bases). CDR3 length: 16 amino acids. Per the germline V gene, CDR1 is MDHEN and CDR2 is SYDVKM. V was pared by 5 bases and J by 2 bases, with 15 bases between.

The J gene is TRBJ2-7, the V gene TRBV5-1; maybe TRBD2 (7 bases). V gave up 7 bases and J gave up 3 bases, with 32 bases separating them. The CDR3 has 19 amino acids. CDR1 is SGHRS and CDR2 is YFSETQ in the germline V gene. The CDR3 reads CASRGRLAPTAGEDYEQYF. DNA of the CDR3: TGCGCCAGCCGGGGGCGGTTGGCACCTACCGCGGGAGAGGACTACGAGCAGTACTTC.

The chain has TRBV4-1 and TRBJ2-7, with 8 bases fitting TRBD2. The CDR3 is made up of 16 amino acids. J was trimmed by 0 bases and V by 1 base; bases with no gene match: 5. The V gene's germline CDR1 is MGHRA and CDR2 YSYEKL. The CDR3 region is CASSQGPSGSSYEQYF. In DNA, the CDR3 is TGCGCCAGCAGCCAAGGACCCAGCGGGAGCTCCTACGAGCAGTACTTC.

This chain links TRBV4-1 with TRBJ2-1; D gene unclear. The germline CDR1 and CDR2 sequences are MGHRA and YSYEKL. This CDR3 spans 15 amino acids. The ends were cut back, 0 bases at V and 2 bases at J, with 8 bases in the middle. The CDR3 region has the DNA TGCGCCAGCAGCCAAGATATAGGACCCTACAATGAGCAGTTCTTC. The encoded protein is CASSQDIGPYNEQFF.